This T cell receptor (beta chain) was recorded in a study of identifying expanded T cells in peripheral blood. Whole-study findings and limits: Clone count variance between roughly 2-week samples rose with total template count.

The repertoire was sequenced with immunoSEQ multiplex PCR; TCRdb's copy has only in-frame clones and lacks some. Counted here are 50,000 to 65,000 clones, around nine tenths occurring once; the ten biggest clones make up roughly 3.5%. As regards this clone: Its cognate antigen is unknown.

The sequenced material came from blood. The origin of this receptor is a person aged 18 to 75 in good health.

The CDR3 nucleotides are TGTGCCAGCAGCCCGACTAGTGGCGGAGAGACCCAGTACTTC. It encodes CASSPTSGGETQYF. The V and J genes are TRBV5-4 and TRBJ2-5; D possibly corresponds to TRBD2 (6 bases). CDR3 size: 14 residues. Trimming took 4 bases from V and 4 from J, leaving 14 bases between them. From germline, CDR1 is SGHNT and CDR2 YYREEE (reference sequence).